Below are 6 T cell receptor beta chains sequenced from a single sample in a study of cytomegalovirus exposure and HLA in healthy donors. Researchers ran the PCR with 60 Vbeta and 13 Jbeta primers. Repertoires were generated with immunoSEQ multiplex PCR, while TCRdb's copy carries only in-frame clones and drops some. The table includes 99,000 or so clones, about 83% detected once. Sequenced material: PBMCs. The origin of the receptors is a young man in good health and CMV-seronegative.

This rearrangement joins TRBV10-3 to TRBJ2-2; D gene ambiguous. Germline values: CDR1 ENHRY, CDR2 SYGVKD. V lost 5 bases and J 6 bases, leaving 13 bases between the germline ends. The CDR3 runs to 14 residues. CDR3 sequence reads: CAISWVGEAGELFF. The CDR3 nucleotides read TGTGCCATCAGTTGGGTCGGAGAGGCCGGGGAGCTGTTTTTT.

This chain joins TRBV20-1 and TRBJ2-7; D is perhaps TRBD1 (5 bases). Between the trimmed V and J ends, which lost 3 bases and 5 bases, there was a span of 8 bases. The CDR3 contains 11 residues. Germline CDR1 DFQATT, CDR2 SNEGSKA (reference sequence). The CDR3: CSASRADEQYF. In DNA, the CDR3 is TGCAGTGCTAGCAGGGCCGACGAGCAGTACTTC.

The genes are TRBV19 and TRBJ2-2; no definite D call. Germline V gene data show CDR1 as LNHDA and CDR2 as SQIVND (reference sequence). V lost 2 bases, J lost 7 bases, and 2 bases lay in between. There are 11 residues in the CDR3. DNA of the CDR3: TGTGCCAGTAGTATATACGGGGAGCTGTTTTTT. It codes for CASSIYGELFF.

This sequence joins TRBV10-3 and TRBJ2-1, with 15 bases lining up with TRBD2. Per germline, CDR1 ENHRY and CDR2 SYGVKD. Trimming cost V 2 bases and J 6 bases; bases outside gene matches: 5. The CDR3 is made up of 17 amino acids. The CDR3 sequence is CAISERTSGRASNEQFF. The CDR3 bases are TGTGCCATCAGTGAGAGGACTAGCGGGAGGGCCAGCAATGAGCAGTTCTTC.

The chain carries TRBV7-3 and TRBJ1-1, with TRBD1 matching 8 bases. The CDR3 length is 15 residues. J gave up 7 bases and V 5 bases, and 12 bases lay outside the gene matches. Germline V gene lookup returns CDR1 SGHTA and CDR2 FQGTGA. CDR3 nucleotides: TGTGCCAGCAGCACGACAGGGGCCGGCTTCGGTGAAGCTTTCTTT. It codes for CASSTTGAGFGEAFF.

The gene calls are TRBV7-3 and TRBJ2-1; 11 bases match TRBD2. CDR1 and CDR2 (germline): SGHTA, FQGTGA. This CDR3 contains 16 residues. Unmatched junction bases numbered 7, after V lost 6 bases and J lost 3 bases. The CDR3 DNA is TGTGCCAGCAGAAAAACCGGGACTAGCGGCTACAATGAGCAGTTCTTC. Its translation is CASRKTGTSGYNEQFF.